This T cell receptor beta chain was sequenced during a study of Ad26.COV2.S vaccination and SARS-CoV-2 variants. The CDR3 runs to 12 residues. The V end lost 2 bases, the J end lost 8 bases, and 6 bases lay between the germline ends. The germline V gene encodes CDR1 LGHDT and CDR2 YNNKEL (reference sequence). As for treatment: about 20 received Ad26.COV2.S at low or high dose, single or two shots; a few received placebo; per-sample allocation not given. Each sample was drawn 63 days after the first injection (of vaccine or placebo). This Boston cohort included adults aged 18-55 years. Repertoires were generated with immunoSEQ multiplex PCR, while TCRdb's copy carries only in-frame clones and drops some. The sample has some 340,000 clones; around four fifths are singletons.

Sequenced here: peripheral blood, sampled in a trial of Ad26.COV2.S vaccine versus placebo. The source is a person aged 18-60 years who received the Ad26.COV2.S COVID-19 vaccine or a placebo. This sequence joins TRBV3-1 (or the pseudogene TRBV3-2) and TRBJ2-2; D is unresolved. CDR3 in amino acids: CASSQRAGELFF. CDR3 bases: TGTGCCAGCAGCCAACGCGCGGGGGAGCTGTTTTTT.